The source of this T cell receptor beta chain is a study of CD8 T cells in Susac syndrome. For the study at large: At the time their blood was drawn, patients with Susac syndrome were either therapy-naive, on corticosteroids (with some of them also receiving intravenous immunoglobulin), or on intravenous immunoglobulin alone.

Random-hexamer reverse transcription was applied to about 0.5 to 1 ug RNA. TCRdb itself ran the immunoSEQ multiplex PCR reads through MiXCR, one entry per CDR3 protein. The table has 210,000 or so distinct CDR3 sequences, 85% to 95% seen once; the top ten hold 0.15% to 0.2%. V was shortened by 6 bases and J by 7 bases, with 12 bases between the two germline ends. The germline V gene encodes CDR1 MDHEN and CDR2 SYDVKM. CDR3 length equals 12 residues. Whole-study findings and limits: As the study acknowledged, the number of individuals in its TCR sequencing and HLA analysis was relatively small.

TEMRA cells were enriched by FACS, while CD8+ and CD4+ T cells were obtained through a negative isolation that was performed magnetically. On this clonotype itself: Its target is not known.

The chain combines TRBV28 with TRBJ1-1; D uncertain. Sample: CD4+ T cells from PBMCs. This receptor was identified in a human donor with Susac syndrome. CDR3 in amino acids: CASRTGPGEAFF. For the CDR3, the DNA is TGTGCCAGCAGGACGGGCCCCGGTGAAGCTTTCTTT.